The clone carrying this T cell receptor (beta chain) has more than one count but fewer than ten. What it binds is not known. The sample originates from a study of neurological immune-mediated disorders. Broader study findings: The most TCR clonal expansion was seen in HTLV-1-associated myelopathy, and the least was seen in multiple sclerosis, which fell below healthy controls.

TCRdb analysed the 5' RACE reads with MiXCR anew, one entry per CDR3 protein. The sample contains 25,000 to 30,000 distinct CDR3 sequences, 12% of which appear only once. CDR1 is SQVTM and CDR2 is ANQGSEA in the germline V gene. The CDR3 consists of 14 residues. V was shortened by 4 bases and J by 5 bases, with 17 bases between the two germline ends. The sample comprised PBMCs. The sequence derives from a man in his sixties in good health. The chain recombines TRBV29-1 with TRBJ1-1; D unclear. In DNA, the CDR3 is TGCAGCGTTGCTCTTGGGAGTTGGGGAACTGAAGCTTTCTTT. Amino acid sequence: CSVALGSWGTEAFF.